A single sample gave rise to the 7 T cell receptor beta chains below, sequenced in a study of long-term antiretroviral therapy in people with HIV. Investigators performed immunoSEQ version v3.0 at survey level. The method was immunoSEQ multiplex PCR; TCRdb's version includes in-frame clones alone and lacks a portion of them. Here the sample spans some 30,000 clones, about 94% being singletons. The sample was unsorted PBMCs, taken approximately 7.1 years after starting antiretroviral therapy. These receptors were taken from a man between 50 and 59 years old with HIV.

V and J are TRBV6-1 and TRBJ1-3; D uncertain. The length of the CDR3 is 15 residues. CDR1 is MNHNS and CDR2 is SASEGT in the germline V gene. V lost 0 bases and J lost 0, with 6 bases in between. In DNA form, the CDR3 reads TGTGCCAGCAGTGAAGCGCTCGACTCTGGAAACACCATATATTTT. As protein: CASSEALDSGNTIYF.

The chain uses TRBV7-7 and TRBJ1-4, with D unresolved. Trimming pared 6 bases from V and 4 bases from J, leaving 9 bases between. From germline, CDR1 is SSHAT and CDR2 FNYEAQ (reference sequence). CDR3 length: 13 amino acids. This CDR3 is CASSQAVNEKLFF. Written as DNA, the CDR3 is TGTGCCAGCAGTCAGGCAGTTAATGAAAAACTGTTTTTT. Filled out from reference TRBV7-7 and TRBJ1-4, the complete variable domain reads GAGVSQSPRYKVTKRGQDVTLRCDPISSHATLYWYQQALGQGPEFLTYFNYEAQPDKSGLPSDRFSAERPEGSISTLTIQRTEQRDSAMYRCASSQAVNEKLFFGSGTQLSVL.

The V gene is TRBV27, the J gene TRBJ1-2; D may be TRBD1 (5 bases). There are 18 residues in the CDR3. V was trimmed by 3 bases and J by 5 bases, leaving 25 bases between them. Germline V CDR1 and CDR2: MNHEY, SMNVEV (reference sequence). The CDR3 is CASSLRGSNSHSIYGYTF. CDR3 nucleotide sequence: TGTGCCAGCAGTTTGCGGGGGTCAAATTCCCATAGCATTTATGGCTACACCTTC.

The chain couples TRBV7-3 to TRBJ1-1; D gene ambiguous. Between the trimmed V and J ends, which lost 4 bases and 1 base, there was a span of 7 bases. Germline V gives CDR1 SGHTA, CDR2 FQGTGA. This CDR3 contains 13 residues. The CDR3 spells CASSSGPNTEAFF. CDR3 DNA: TGTGCCAGCAGCTCCGGCCCGAACACTGAAGCTTTCTTT. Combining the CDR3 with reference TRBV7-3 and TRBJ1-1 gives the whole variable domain GAGVSQTPSNKVTEKGKYVELRCDPISGHTALYWYRQSLGQGPEFLIYFQGTGAADDSGLPNDRFFAVRPEGSVSTLKIQRTERGDSAVYLCASSSGPNTEAFFGQGTRLTVV.

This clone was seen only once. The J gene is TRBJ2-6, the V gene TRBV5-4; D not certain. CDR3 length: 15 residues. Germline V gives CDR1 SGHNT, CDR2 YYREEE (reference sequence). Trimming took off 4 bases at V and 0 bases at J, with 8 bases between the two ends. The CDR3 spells CASSNLSSGANVLTF. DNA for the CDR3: TGTGCCAGCAGCAACTTAAGCTCTGGGGCCAACGTCCTGACTTTC.

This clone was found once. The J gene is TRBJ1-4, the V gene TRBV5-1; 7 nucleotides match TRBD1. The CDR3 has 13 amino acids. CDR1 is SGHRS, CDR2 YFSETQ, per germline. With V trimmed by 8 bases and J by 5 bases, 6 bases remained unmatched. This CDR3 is CASTGTENEKLFF. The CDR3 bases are TGCGCCAGTACCGGGACAGAGAATGAAAAACTGTTTTTT.

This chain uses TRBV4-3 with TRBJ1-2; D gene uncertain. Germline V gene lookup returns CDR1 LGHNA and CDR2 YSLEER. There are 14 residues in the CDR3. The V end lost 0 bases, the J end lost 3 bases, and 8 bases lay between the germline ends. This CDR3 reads CASSQDKGDYGYTF. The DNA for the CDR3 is TGCGCCAGCAGCCAAGATAAAGGTGACTATGGCTACACCTTC.